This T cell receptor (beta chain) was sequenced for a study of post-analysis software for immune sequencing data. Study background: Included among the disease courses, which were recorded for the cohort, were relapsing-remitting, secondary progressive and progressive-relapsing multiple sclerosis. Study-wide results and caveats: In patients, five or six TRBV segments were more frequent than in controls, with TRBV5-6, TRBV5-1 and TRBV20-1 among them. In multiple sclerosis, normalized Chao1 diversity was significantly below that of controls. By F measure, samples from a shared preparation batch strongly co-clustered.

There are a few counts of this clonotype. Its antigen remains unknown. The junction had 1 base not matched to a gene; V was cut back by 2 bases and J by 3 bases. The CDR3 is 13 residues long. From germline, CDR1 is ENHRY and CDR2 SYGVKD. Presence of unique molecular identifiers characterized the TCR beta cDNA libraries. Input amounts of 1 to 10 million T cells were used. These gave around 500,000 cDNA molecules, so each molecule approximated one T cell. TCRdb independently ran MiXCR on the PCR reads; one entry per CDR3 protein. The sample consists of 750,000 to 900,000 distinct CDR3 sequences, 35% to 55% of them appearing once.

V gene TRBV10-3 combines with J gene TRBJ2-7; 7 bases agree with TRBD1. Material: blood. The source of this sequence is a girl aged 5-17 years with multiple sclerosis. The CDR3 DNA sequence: TGTGCCATCAGTGAGGGACAGGTCTACGAGCAGTACTTC. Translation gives CAISEGQVYEQYF.